These T cell receptor beta chains were read from a single sample in a study of OX40 agonist ivuxolimab in advanced cancers. TCRdb's copy holds only in-frame clones and misses some; the assay was immunoSEQ multiplex PCR. This table holds more than 80,000 clones, 93% found once. This sample comprised CD4+ or CD8+ T cells sorted from blood, obtained in a trial of the OX40 agonist ivuxolimab. The receptors were gathered from an adult with an advanced solid tumor such as melanoma, head and neck, liver or kidney cancer. Both conserved end residues are part of each CDR3. The D gene is left open where the match is weak. The size field is filled for only some rows; it gives once, few, many or a size class.

d_gene	j_gene	abundance	v_gene	CDR3nt	CDR3aa
.	TRBJ2-1	.	TRBV7-3	TGTGCCAGCAGTCCCCCCGGGTTAGCCCATGAGCAGTTCTTC	CASSPPGLAHEQFF
.	TRBJ2-5	.	TRBV10-3	TGTGCCATCAGTGAGCTTCTAGCGCAAGAGACCCAGTACTTC	CAISELLAQETQYF
.	TRBJ1-3	.	TRBV19	TGTGCCAGTATTTTCGGTGGGGGCGCCTCTGGAAACACCATATATTTT	CASIFGGGASGNTIYF
.	TRBJ2-3	.	TRBV20-1	TGCAGTGCTCACACCACGGATACGCAGTATTTT	CSAHTTDTQYF
.	TRBJ1-1	.	TRBV4-3	TGCGCCAGCAGCCAAGACCATGAAGCTTTCTTT	CASSQDHEAFF
.	TRBJ2-3	.	TRBV2	TGTGCCAGCAGTGAGACAGGGAGGATCACAGATACGCAGTATTTT	CASSETGRITDTQYF
.	TRBJ1-2	.	TRBV30	TGTGCCTGGAGTGTATCTGCAGGTAGAAATGGCTACACCTTC	CAWSVSAGRNGYTF
TRBD2	TRBJ2-1	few	TRBV6-1	TGTGCCAGCAGTGAAGGGGGGACTAGCGATGAGCAGTTCTTC	CASSEGGTSDEQFF
.	TRBJ2-5	.	TRBV19	TGTGCCAGTAGTCACCGCCCAGGGGCGGGGGAGACCCAGTACTTC	CASSHRPGAGETQYF
.	TRBJ2-3	.	TRBV9	TGTGCCAGCAGCAAACGGACTAGCACAGATACGCAGTATTTT	CASSKRTSTDTQYF
TRBD2	TRBJ2-1	few	TRBV28	TGTGCCAGCAGTTTCCCGGGACTAGCGGCCTTATTGGGGAATGAGCAGTTCTTC	CASSFPGLAALLGNEQFF
TRBD1	TRBJ2-3	.	TRBV6-1	TGTGCCAGCAGTGAAAGTCACAGGGGGCCAGATACGCAGTATTTT	CASSESHRGPDTQYF
.	TRBJ1-4	.	TRBV6-5	TGTGCCAGCAGTGGCGAAAAACTGTTTTTT	CASSGEKLFF
.	TRBJ2-6	.	TRBV7-2	TGTGCCAGCAGCCCCTTTAGAGGGGCCAACGTCCTGACTTTC	CASSPFRGANVLTF
.	TRBJ1-4	.	TRBV9	TGTGCCAGCAGCGTAGCGGGACGCAAGTCGAATGAAAAACTGTTTTTT	CASSVAGRKSNEKLFF
TRBD2	TRBJ2-3	.	TRBV7-6	TGTGCCAGCAGCCCTTTAGCGGGGCCAACCACAGATACGCAGTATTTT	CASSPLAGPTTDTQYF
.	TRBJ2-3	.	TRBV7-2	TGTGCCAGCAGCTTACAACTCACAGATACGCAGTATTTT	CASSLQLTDTQYF
TRBD1	TRBJ1-2	.	TRBV19	TGTGCCAGTAGTAAGGGTCCGGGACAGGGATATGGCTACACCTTC	CASSKGPGQGYGYTF
.	TRBJ1-2	.	TRBV28	TGTGCCAGCAGTTTGGGCGGAAACAGGGAGGACTACACCTTC	CASSLGGNREDYTF
TRBD2	TRBJ2-3	.	TRBV28	TGTGCCAGCAGTTTAGCACTAGCGGACACAGATACGCAGTATTTT	CASSLALADTDTQYF
.	TRBJ2-3	.	TRBV5-1	TGCGCCAGCAGCTTTTGGGGGACAGATACGCAGTATTTT	CASSFWGTDTQYF
.	TRBJ1-2	.	TRBV6-5	TGTGCCAGCTGGTCCGGGGGGCGAGGCTACACCTTC	CASWSGGRGYTF
.	TRBJ2-3	.	TRBV7-2	TGTGCCAGCAGCGCCTCACAGGGAGTTACAGGAGATACGCAGTATTTT	CASSASQGVTGDTQYF
.	TRBJ2-3	.	TRBV6-6	TGTGCCAGCAAAAGTGGGGGGAGCACAGATACGCAGTATTTT	CASKSGGSTDTQYF
.	TRBJ2-3	.	TRBV29-1	TGCAGCGTCGCTAAAACGCCGGCAGATACGCAGTATTTT	CSVAKTPADTQYF